The clone carrying this TCR beta chain has only a few counts. Its antigen is unknown. V lost 1 base and J 8 bases, leaving 3 bases between the germline ends. The CDR3 is made up of 12 amino acids. CDR1 is SEHNR and CDR2 is FQNEAQ in the germline V gene (reference sequence). Time point reported: week 23, last vaccination. Topical imiquimod accompanied each vaccine dose, which consisted of 300 ug of mutant IDH1 20-mer peptide. These data belong to a study of a mutant IDH1 vaccine in newly diagnosed glioma. Study context: Across weeks 1, 3, 5, 7, 11, 15, 19 and 23, patients received a vaccination each time, eight in all. Study-level findings and limits: Alterations occurring in top peripheral T cell clonotypes seemed unrelated to pseudoprogression.

Clones were sequenced by immunoSEQ multiplex PCR, and TCRdb holds only the in-frame ones, with some missing. Found here are about 38,000 clones, 81% of them singletons; the top ten hold 4.5% to 5.5%. V is TRBV7-9 and J is TRBJ1-6; D unresolved. This TCR came from a man aged 40-55 years with glioma. The sample in question was PBMCs, obtained from a glioma patient whose treatment included an IDH1 peptide vaccine. The CDR3 spells CASSLGDSPLHF. CDR3 nucleotide sequence: TGTGCCAGCAGCTTAGGGGATTCACCCCTCCACTTT.